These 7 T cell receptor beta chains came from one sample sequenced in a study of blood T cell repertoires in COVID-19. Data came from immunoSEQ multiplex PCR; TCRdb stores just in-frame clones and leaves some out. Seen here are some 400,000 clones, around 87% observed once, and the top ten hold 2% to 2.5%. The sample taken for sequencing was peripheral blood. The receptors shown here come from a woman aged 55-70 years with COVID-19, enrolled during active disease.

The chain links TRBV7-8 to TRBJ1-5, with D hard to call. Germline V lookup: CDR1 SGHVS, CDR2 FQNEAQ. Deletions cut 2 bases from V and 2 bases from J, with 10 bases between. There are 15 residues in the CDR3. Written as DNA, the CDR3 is TGTGCCAGCAGCTTAAATTCGGTGGGCAATCAGCCCCAGCATTTT. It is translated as CASSLNSVGNQPQHF.

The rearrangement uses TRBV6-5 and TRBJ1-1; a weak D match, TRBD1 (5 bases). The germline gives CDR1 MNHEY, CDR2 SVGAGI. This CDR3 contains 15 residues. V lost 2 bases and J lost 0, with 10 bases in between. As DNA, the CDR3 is TGTGCCAGCAGTTACGCGGGACGGATGAACACTGAAGCTTTCTTT. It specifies CASSYAGRMNTEAFF.

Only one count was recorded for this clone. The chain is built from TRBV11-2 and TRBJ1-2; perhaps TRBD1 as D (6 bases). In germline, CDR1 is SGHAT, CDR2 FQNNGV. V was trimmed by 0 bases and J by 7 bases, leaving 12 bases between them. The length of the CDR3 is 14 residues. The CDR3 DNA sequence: TGTGCCAGCAGCTTAGACAGGGGTTTTGGTGGCTACACCTTC. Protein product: CASSLDRGFGGYTF.

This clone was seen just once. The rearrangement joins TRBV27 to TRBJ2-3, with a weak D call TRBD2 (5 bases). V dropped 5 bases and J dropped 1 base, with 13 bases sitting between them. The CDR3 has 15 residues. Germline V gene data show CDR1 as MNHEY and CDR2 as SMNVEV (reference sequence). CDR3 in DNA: TGTGCCAGCAGTCCTCGGGGAGCCGGCACAGATACGCAGTATTTT. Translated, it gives CASSPRGAGTDTQYF.

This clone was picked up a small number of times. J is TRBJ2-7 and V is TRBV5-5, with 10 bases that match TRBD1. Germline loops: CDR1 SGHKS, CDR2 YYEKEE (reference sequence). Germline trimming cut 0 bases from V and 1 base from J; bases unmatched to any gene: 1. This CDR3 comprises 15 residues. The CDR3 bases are TGTGCCAGCAGCTTGGGACAGGGGGCTTCCTACGAGCAGTACTTC. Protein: CASSLGQGASYEQYF.

CDR3 nucleotide sequence: TGCGCCAGCAGGGGCCCTGGGAACACCGGGGAGCTGTTTTTT. This translates into CASRGPGNTGELFF. This chain uses TRBV5-1 with TRBJ2-2; D remains unclear. V lost 5 bases and J lost 1, with 9 bases in between. The CDR3 is 14 amino acids. Germline CDR1 and CDR2: SGHRS and YFSETQ.

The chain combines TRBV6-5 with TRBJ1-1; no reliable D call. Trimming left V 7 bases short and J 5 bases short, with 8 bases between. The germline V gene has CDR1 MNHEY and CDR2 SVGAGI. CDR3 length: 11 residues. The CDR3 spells CASTQVTEAFF. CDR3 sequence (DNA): TGTGCCAGCACTCAGGTAACTGAAGCTTTCTTT.